Below, one T cell receptor beta chain is given with its context. The sample has other DNA sequences that encode this CDR3 too. This record comes from a study of blood T cell repertoires in COVID-19. V gave up 3 bases and J gave up 3 bases; unmatched junction bases: 4. The CDR3 runs to 14 residues. Germline CDR1 is SGHRS and CDR2 is YFSETQ. Authors' processing steps: Scientists estimated how many nucleated cells there were by amplifying reference gene primers. TCRdb's copy holds only in-frame clones and misses some; the assay was immunoSEQ multiplex PCR. The DNA gave D and trimming, while V, J and clone size come from that table. The sample records tens of thousands of clones, 85% to 90% being singletons.

V usage is TRBV5-1 and J usage is TRBJ1-1, with 8 bases lining up with TRBD1. The sequence was collected from a man of 80 years or more with acute or convalescent COVID-19. The sample taken for sequencing was peripheral blood. The CDR3 loop is CASSSGQGYTEAFF. In nucleotides, the CDR3 is TGCGCCAGCAGCTCAGGACAGGGCTACACTGAAGCTTTCTTT.